The sequence of this T cell receptor beta chain was determined in a study of graft-versus-host responses after intestinal transplantation (dated by TCRdb to about 2021). Study-wide context: The transplants that recipients received were multivisceral, liver-intestinal, or isolated intestinal. Donor T cell macrochimerism was defined as a peak of at least 4% donor T cells among recipient peripheral blood mononuclear cells. To identify alloreactive clones, pre-transplant mixed lymphocyte reaction products were sequenced and then compared with unstimulated pre-transplant donor and recipient T cells. Samples from a few later patients were sequenced in-house on an Illumina MiSeq with MiXCR processing rather than by the commercial service. Graft-versus-host and host-versus-graft alloreactive T cell clones were tracked in the graft, circulation and bone marrow after intestinal transplantation using bulk TCR-beta CDR3 sequencing. Every recipient was given anti-thymocyte globulin induction, then maintenance tacrolimus and steroids for around three years. Of the 20 to 25 intestinal transplant recipients enrolled in the cohort, one of whom was a retransplant, a few patients without pretransplant specimens were excluded. What the work shows at the level of the full study, not this receptor alone: High GvH to HvG T cell clonal ratios were observed in the allografts of patients with donor T cell macrochimerism. The relatively low number and heterogeneity of intestinal transplant patients limited the conclusions. Early after transplant, declines in HvG clones were associated with peak levels of circulating GvH clones. GvH clones turned up in recipient bone marrow, with some appearing earlier in ileal mucosa or blood, a pattern consistent with an intestinal mucosal origin.

To isolate intraepithelial and lamina propria lymphocytes from graft specimens, dithiothreitol, EDTA incubations and collagenase D digestion were used. Bulk TCR-beta sequencing was performed on serial intestinal graft biopsy specimens collected as late as 600 days after transplant. Relative to germline, V is 1 base shorter and J is 8 bases shorter, with 13 bases between their ends. From cysteine to phenylalanine, the CDR3 is 15 amino acids long. The read is trimmed to its CDR3 DNA, 45 bases read in frame from base 1. The germline V gene specifies SGHTS as CDR1 and YDEGEE as CDR2. Libraries were prepared through the immunoSEQ multiplex PCR assay. For most patients, high-throughput TCR-beta CDR3 sequencing of genomic DNA was performed by Adaptive Biotechnologies. Concerning the study's data processing: TCR sequencing data were retrieved from Adaptive's ImmunoSEQ software for 15 to 20 patients, whereas a few other patients were processed with MiXCR and VDJtools. CDR3 nucleotide sequences shared between donor and recipient were removed because the origin of such sequences could not be assigned. Alloreactive clones required at least 2-fold expansion over unstimulated cells and minimum CFSE-low frequency of 0.002% (template counts) or 0.001% (read counts). Clones detected in sequenced pre-transplant spleen, lymph node, or MLR CFSE-low populations of the donor or recipient were defined as mappable. Cumulative frequency of alloreactive clones was calculated as a percentage of all sequences weighted by copy number. TCRdb provides this immuneACCESS table in a form limited to in-frame rearrangements. Some clones are lacking; in checked studies, under half of them reflect an unresolved V gene, and why the rest are absent is not known. V and J calls and clone size follow that table, whereas D and trimming were derived from the DNA. Within this sample are 50,000 to 75,000 clones, with roughly nine tenths of them counted one time only. The ten largest clonotypes hold about 1.7% of the sample.

Turning to this clone: What antigen it recognizes has not been identified. No quality values exist for individual bases; no much larger clone is one base distant.

This specimen was ileum tissue, taken more than 350 days after transplant. The chain is encoded by TRBV5-8 joined to TRBJ1-6, and TRBD1 may be the D gene, going by 5 matching bases. The receptor's source is a human patient who received an intestinal transplant, so some T cells may come from the graft donor. The bases read TGTGCCAGCAGCTTGTTTCCAGGGTTTTATTCACCCCTCCACTTT. Its product reads: CASSLFPGFYSPLHF.